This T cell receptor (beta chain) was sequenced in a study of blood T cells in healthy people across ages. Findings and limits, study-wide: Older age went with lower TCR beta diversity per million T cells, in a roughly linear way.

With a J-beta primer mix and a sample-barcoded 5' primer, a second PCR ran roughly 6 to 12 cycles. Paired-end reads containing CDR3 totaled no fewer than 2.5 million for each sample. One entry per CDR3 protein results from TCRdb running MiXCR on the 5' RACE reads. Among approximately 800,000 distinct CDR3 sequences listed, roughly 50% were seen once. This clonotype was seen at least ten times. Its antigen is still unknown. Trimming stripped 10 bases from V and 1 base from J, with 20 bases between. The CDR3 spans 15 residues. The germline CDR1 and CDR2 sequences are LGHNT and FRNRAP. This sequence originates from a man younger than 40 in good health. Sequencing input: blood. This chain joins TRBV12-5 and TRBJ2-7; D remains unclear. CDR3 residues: CATQIRPAGSYEQYF. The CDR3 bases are TGTGCTACCCAGATTCGACCCGCCGGGTCCTACGAGCAGTACTTC.